This T cell receptor (beta chain) was sequenced for a study of T-cell memory formation after mild COVID-19. Germline loops: CDR1 SGDLS, CDR2 YYNGEE. Losses at the gene ends were 0 bases for V and 2 bases for J; bases not matched to a gene: 1. The CDR3 runs to 14 residues. A remark on this clonotype: Antigen: not known.

Findings and caveats of the study: A subset of responding clones appeared in pre-infection memory, suggesting cross-reactive memory joined. The main location of contracting CD4+ clones was CM and EM, and that of contracting CD8+ clones was EMRA.

MiXCR, run by TCRdb on the 5' RACE reads, gives a single entry per CDR3 protein. The sample includes 450,000 to 650,000 distinct CDR3 sequences, around 21% of them seen just once. This TCR was recovered from an adult woman who had mild COVID-19 (a few samples of this study predate the infection). Cell type and time point are not known. The chain employs TRBV9 and TRBJ1-2; 7 nucleotides agree with TRBD1. The sequenced sample was PBMCs or a T cell subset sorted from them (not recorded which). The CDR3 coding sequence is TGTGCCAGCAGCGTAGACAGGGGAAACTATGGCTACACCTTC. Encoded protein: CASSVDRGNYGYTF.